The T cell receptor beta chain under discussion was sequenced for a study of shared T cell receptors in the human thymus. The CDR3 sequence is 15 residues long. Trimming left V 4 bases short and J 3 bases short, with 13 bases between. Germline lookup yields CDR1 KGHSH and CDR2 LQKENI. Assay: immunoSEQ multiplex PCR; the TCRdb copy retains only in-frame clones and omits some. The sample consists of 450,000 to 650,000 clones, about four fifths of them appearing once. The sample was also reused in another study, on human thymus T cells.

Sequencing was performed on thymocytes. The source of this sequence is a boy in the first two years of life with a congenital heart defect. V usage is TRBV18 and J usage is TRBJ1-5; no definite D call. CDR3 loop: CASSLSEILNQPQHF. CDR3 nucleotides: TGTGCCAGCTCACTTTCGGAGATCCTCAATCAGCCCCAGCATTTT.